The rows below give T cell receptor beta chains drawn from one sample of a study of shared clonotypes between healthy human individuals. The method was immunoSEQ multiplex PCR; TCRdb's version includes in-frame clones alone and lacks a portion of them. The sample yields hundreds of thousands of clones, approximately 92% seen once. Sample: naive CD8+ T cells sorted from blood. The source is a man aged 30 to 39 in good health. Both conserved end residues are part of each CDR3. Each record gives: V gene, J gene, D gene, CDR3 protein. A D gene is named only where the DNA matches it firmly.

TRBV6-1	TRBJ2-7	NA	CASQSDLFSYEQYF
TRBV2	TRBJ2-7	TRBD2	CASSDPGLVSYEQYF
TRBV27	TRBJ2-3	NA	CASSPAPSLDQPDTDTQYF
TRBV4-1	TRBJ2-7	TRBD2	CASSQWTSSYEQYF
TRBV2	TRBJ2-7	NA	CASSDGTDDEQYF
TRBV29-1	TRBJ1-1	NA	CSVDATTENTEAFF
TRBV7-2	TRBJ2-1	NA	CASSPVDSYNEQFF
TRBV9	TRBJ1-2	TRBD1	CASGTGSGYTF
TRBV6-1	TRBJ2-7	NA	CASSEEGDEQYF
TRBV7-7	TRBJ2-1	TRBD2	CASSHTSGTYNEQFF
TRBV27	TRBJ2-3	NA	CASSLLVSDTQYF
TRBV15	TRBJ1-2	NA	CATSGRTDYGYTF
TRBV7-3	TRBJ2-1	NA	CASSLGGLPAHEQFF
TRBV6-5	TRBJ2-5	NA	CASSYSGGVETQYF
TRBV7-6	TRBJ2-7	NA	CASSFRSSYEQYF
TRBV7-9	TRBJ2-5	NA	CASSRQLQGGETQYF
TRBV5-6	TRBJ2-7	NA	CASSPPVDTYSYEQYF
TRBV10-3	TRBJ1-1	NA	CAINQQLNTEAFF
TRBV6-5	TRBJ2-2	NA	CASSPRTTNTGELFF
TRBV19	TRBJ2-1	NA	CASKETNEQFF
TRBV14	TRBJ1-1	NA	CASSHTPGLYPQAFF
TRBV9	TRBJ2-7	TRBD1	CASSSGTETYEQYF
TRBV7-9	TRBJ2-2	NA	CASSFRGRGPIGELFF
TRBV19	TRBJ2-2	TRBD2	CASRTSGNTGELFF
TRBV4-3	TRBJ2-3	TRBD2	CASSQDLAGVTDTQYF
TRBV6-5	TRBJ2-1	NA	CASSYYGDNEQFF
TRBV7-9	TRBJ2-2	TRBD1	CASSTQGAKNTGELFF
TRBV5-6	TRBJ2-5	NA	CASSLGSGAVQETQYF
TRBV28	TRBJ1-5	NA	CASSSDRSYSNQPQHF
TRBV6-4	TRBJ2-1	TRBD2	CASSKLAGVAQFF
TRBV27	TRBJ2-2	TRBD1	CASSLLGTGYGPGELFF
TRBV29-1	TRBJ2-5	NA	CSVDRGIQETQYF
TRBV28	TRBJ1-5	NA	CASSLSPAGPQHF
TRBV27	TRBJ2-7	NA	CASSLSRAYEQYF
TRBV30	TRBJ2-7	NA	CAWSVTIGEQYF
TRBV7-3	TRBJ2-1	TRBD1	CASSLMGTGGNEQFF